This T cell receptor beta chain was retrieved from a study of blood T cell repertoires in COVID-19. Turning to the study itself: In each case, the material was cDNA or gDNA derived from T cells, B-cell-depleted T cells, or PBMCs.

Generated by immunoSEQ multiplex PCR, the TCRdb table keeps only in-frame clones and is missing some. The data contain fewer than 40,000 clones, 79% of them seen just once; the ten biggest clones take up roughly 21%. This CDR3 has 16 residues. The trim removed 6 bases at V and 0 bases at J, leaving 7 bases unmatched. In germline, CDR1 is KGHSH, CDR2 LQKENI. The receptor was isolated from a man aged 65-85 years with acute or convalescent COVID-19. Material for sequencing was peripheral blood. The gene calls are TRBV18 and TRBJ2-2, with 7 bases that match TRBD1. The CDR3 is CASSPGGQANTGELFF. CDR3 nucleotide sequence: TGTGCCAGCTCCCCCGGAGGACAGGCGAACACCGGGGAGCTGTTTTTT.